Presented here are 17 T cell receptor beta chains from one specimen sequenced in a study of T-cell reconstitution after alpha-beta-depleted transplantation in children. Construction of the TCRbeta library involved unique molecular identifiers. TCRdb reanalysed the PCR reads using MiXCR and keeps one entry per CDR3 protein. The sample contains 200,000 to 300,000 distinct CDR3 sequences, roughly 26% of which appear only once. Sequenced here: PBMCs, sampled before TCRalphabeta/CD19-depleted stem cell transplant. The receptors were sampled from a girl aged 2-9 years with Fanconi anemia, due to receive a stem cell transplant.

This clonotype showed up just a few times. The CDR3 DNA reads TGTGCCAGCAGTCCGAAAAGCGGGGGGGAAACCGGGGAGCTGTTTTTT. The encoded protein is CASSPKSGGETGELFF. This rearrangement joins TRBV27 to TRBJ2-2; TRBD2 aligns across 10 bases. V was pared by 5 bases and J by 5 bases, with 8 bases of the junction left unmatched. Germline values: CDR1 MNHEY, CDR2 SMNVEV (reference sequence). The CDR3 covers 16 residues.

In its sample, this clonotype was seen many times. The V call is TRBV29-1, the J call TRBJ1-4, with TRBD1 identical over 9 bases. Unmatched junction bases numbered 13, after V lost 6 bases and J lost 2 bases. CDR3 length: 17 residues. Germline V gene sequence: CDR1 SQVTM, CDR2 ANQGSEA. The CDR3 protein is CSVRGTGKLITNEKLFF. In DNA, the CDR3 is TGCAGCGTCCGTGGGACAGGGAAGCTGATTACTAATGAAAAACTGTTTTTT.

This clonotype was detected ten times or more. V gene TRBV12-3 or TRBV12-4 combines with J gene TRBJ2-3; 7 bases agree with TRBD2. J gave up 6 bases and V 6 bases, and 12 bases lay outside the gene matches. The CDR3 length is 15 residues. This CDR3 is CASRPQRGAMDTQYF. The CDR3 nucleotides read TGTGCCAGCAGGCCCCAGCGGGGAGCGATGGATACGCAGTATTTT.

The chain combines TRBV20-1 with TRBJ2-1; D ambiguous. Germline-derived CDR1 and CDR2 are DFQATT and SNEGSKA (reference sequence). The CDR3 is 11 amino acids. Deletions cut 3 bases from V and 7 bases from J, with 7 bases between. The CDR3 coding sequence is TGCAGTGCTAGGCCTGGGAATGAGCAGTTCTTC. Amino acid sequence: CSARPGNEQFF.

This clonotype was found a few times. The chain couples TRBV28 to TRBJ2-3; possible D gene TRBD2, 6 bases. Looked up from germline, CDR1 is MDHEN and CDR2 is SYDVKM. This CDR3 comprises 16 residues. V was trimmed by 6 bases and J by 2 bases, leaving 18 bases between them. DNA for the CDR3: TGTGCCAGCAGACTATGGGGACTTACTAACACAGATACGCAGTATTTT. This translates into CASRLWGLTNTDTQYF.

This clonotype has a count of ten or more. The chain uses TRBV7-6 and TRBJ2-1; 8 nucleotides agree with TRBD2. Germline V lookup: CDR1 SGHVS, CDR2 FNYEAQ. Trimming removed 2 bases from V and 2 bases from J; junction bases left unmatched: 5. This CDR3 spans 16 amino acids. The DNA for the CDR3 is TGTGCCAGCAGCTTACCCACTAGCGGTCCCTACAATGAGCAGTTCTTC. Amino acids: CASSLPTSGPYNEQFF. The full variable domain, completed using reference TRBV7-6 and TRBJ2-1, is GAGVSQSPRYKVTKRGQDVALRCDPISGHVSLYWYRQALGQGPEFLTYFNYEAQQDKSGLPNDRFSAERPEGSISTLTIQRTEQRDSAMYRCASSLPTSGPYNEQFFGPGTRLTVL.

This clonotype was counted at least ten times. The chain combines TRBV7-2 with TRBJ2-1, with TRBD2 identical over 9 bases. The CDR3 contains 17 residues. V trimming: 1 base; J trimming: 5 bases; junction bases outside the gene matches: 9. Germline V gene data show CDR1 as SGHTA and CDR2 as FQGNSA. CDR3 region: CASSLVVLAGSHNEQFF. In DNA, the CDR3 is TGTGCCAGCAGCTTAGTAGTCCTAGCGGGGAGCCACAATGAGCAGTTCTTC.

V is TRBV29-1 and J is TRBJ2-1; 10 positions match TRBD2. The CDR3 is 14 residues long. J lost 2 bases, V lost 7 bases, and 5 bases had no gene match. In germline, CDR1 is SQVTM, CDR2 ANQGSEA. The CDR3 coding sequence is TGCAGCGATACGGGACTAGCGCCCTACAATGAGCAGTTCTTC. This sequence encodes CSDTGLAPYNEQFF.

This clonotype was detected many times. This chain uses TRBV20-1 with TRBJ2-5, with 8 positions matching TRBD1. The V gene end was trimmed by 0 bases and the J gene end by 4 bases; junction bases not matched to a gene: 10. The germline V gene has CDR1 DFQATT and CDR2 SNEGSKA (reference sequence). This CDR3 is 16 amino acids long. CDR3 amino acids: CSARDWAGGRVETQYF. CDR3 DNA sequence: TGCAGTGCTAGAGATTGGGCAGGGGGCAGGGTAGAGACCCAGTACTTC.

The V call is TRBV15, the J call TRBJ1-4; 9 nucleotides line up with TRBD1. Germline V gene data show CDR1 as LNHNV and CDR2 as YYDKDF (reference sequence). The V and J ends lost 2 bases and 6 bases, in that order; junction bases with no gene match: 7. The CDR3 runs to 16 residues. CDR3: CATSRYRGRLDEKLFF. In DNA form, the CDR3 reads TGTGCCACCAGCAGATACAGGGGGCGTTTGGATGAAAAACTGTTTTTT.

V usage is TRBV6-1 and J usage is TRBJ2-7; D could derive from TRBD1 or TRBD2 (7 bases each). CDR1 and CDR2 from the germline V gene are MNHNS and SASEGT. The length of the CDR3 is 14 residues. The ends were cut back, 8 bases at V and 0 bases at J, with 14 bases in the middle. CDR3 region: CASAAGGASYEQYF. Written as DNA, the CDR3 is TGTGCCAGCGCTGCAGGGGGGGCCTCCTACGAGCAGTACTTC.

This clonotype has ten or more counts. The J gene is TRBJ1-5, the V gene TRBV12-3 or TRBV12-4, with D possibly TRBD1 on 6 matching bases. The V and J ends lost 6 bases and 2 bases respectively, with 20 bases between them. The CDR3 sequence is 17 residues long. This CDR3 is CASSRMLQGVGNQPQHF. The CDR3 DNA reads TGTGCCAGCAGCCGAATGCTACAGGGAGTGGGCAATCAGCCCCAGCATTTT.

Many counts were recorded for this clonotype. The genes are TRBV20-1 and TRBJ2-5; D unclear. Germline V gives CDR1 DFQATT, CDR2 SNEGSKA (reference sequence). CDR3 length: 12 residues. V was cut by 3 bases and J by 2 bases, with 7 bases left in between. This chain's CDR3 is CSASGFQETQYF. The CDR3, as DNA: TGCAGTGCTAGTGGGTTTCAAGAGACCCAGTACTTC.

The chain joins TRBV10-1 to TRBJ2-3, with TRBD2 matching over 10 bases. V lost 5 bases, J lost 1 base, and 6 bases stayed unmatched. CDR3 size: 16 residues. Germline CDR1 reads WNHNN; CDR2 reads SYGVQD (reference sequence). In DNA, the CDR3 is TGCGCCAGCAGTCTATCCGGGACTAGCGGCACAGATACGCAGTATTTT. Translated: CASSLSGTSGTDTQYF.

This clonotype came up a few times. V and J are TRBV5-1 and TRBJ1-2; 7 nucleotides match TRBD1. The CDR3 runs 14 residues. The V gene's germline CDR1 is SGHRS and CDR2 YFSETQ. J lost 5 bases, V lost 4 bases, and 8 bases had no gene match. CDR3 sequence reads: CASSKSQGDYGYTF. CDR3 DNA sequence: TGCGCCAGCAGCAAGAGCCAGGGGGATTATGGCTACACCTTC.

This clonotype appeared once. The chain joins TRBV29-1 to TRBJ2-1, with 7 bases matching TRBD1. V was clipped by 3 bases and J by 2 bases; unmatched bases: 4. This CDR3 spans 14 amino acids. Germline CDR1 reads SQVTM; CDR2 reads ANQGSEA. The CDR3 region is CSVERQGAYNEQFF. Here the CDR3 DNA reads TGCAGCGTTGAGAGGCAGGGGGCCTACAATGAGCAGTTCTTC.

There are a few counts of this clonotype. The J gene is TRBJ1-3, the V gene TRBV6-5, with 11 bases aligning to TRBD1. CDR3 length equals 17 residues. Germline CDR1 is MNHEY and CDR2 is SVGAGI. V lost 2 bases, J lost 2 bases, and 5 bases stayed unmatched. Here the CDR3 DNA reads TGTGCCAGCAGTTACCTCTGGGACAGGGGGGCTGGAAACACCATATATTTT. As protein: CASSYLWDRGAGNTIYF.